The rows below give T cell receptor beta chains drawn from one sample of a study of T cell responses to AZD1222 COVID-19 vaccine. Data came from immunoSEQ multiplex PCR; TCRdb stores just in-frame clones and leaves some out. The sample records 80,000 to 90,000 clones, approximately 89% being singletons. Material: peripheral blood, obtained on day 0 of AZD1222 vaccination. The source is an adult in good health. Both conserved end residues are part of each CDR3. The order of the fields is D gene, V gene, J gene, CDR3 protein. The D gene is left open where the match is weak.

d_gene: TRBD1; v_gene: TRBV12-5; j_gene: TRBJ1-5; CDR3aa: CASGAATGGGNQPQHF
d_gene: .; v_gene: TRBV27; j_gene: TRBJ1-6; CDR3aa: CASNAGQGGSPLHF
d_gene: .; v_gene: TRBV7-2; j_gene: TRBJ1-3; CDR3aa: CASSQYRSGGNTIYF
d_gene: TRBD1; v_gene: TRBV7-8; j_gene: TRBJ2-7; CDR3aa: CASSPNRADRVWYF
d_gene: .; v_gene: TRBV21-1; j_gene: TRBJ2-5; CDR3aa: CASSRGLAGGRFIGTQYF
d_gene: .; v_gene: TRBV14; j_gene: TRBJ2-7; CDR3aa: CASSQVGRINYEQYF
d_gene: TRBD1; v_gene: TRBV5-4; j_gene: TRBJ1-1; CDR3aa: CASSLRDRVTEAFF
d_gene: .; v_gene: TRBV5-4; j_gene: TRBJ2-2; CDR3aa: CASSLGGTTNTGELFF
d_gene: .; v_gene: TRBV4-2; j_gene: TRBJ2-1; CDR3aa: CASSPTPSASYNEQFF
d_gene: .; v_gene: TRBV24-1; j_gene: TRBJ2-7; CDR3aa: CATSEPNRVSPYEQYF
d_gene: .; v_gene: TRBV19; j_gene: TRBJ1-2; CDR3aa: CASSTTGQHYGYTF
d_gene: TRBD2; v_gene: TRBV3-1/TRBV3-2; j_gene: TRBJ2-5; CDR3aa: CASSPTRTSGGETQYF
d_gene: .; v_gene: TRBV5-4; j_gene: TRBJ2-3; CDR3aa: CASSLKQGLTDTQYF
d_gene: .; v_gene: TRBV5-5; j_gene: TRBJ1-1; CDR3aa: CASSPERNTEAFF
d_gene: .; v_gene: TRBV7-2; j_gene: TRBJ2-7; CDR3aa: CASSLQVPYEQYF
d_gene: TRBD2; v_gene: TRBV5-1; j_gene: TRBJ2-3; CDR3aa: CASSLPTSGKSTDTQYF
d_gene: .; v_gene: TRBV10-2; j_gene: TRBJ1-1; CDR3aa: CASTREEGVMNTEAFF
d_gene: .; v_gene: TRBV10-2; j_gene: TRBJ1-1; CDR3aa: CASGSAGVWVNTEAFF
d_gene: .; v_gene: TRBV5-1; j_gene: TRBJ2-6; CDR3aa: CASSLGFGRSGANVLTF
d_gene: TRBD1; v_gene: TRBV19; j_gene: TRBJ1-4; CDR3aa: CASSPQQGAGEKLFF
d_gene: TRBD1; v_gene: TRBV5-1; j_gene: TRBJ1-1; CDR3aa: CASSARGGYGNTEAFF
d_gene: .; v_gene: TRBV2; j_gene: TRBJ2-4; CDR3aa: CASMVQMAGLAKNIQYF
d_gene: TRBD1; v_gene: TRBV4-3; j_gene: TRBJ2-7; CDR3aa: CASSQTPISAGQVNYEQYF
d_gene: TRBD1; v_gene: TRBV7-9; j_gene: TRBJ1-1; CDR3aa: CASSPTGGGAEAFF
d_gene: .; v_gene: TRBV7-2; j_gene: TRBJ1-5; CDR3aa: CASSARSSQPQHF
d_gene: TRBD2; v_gene: TRBV7-2; j_gene: TRBJ2-5; CDR3aa: CASSWGGQETQYF
d_gene: .; v_gene: TRBV18; j_gene: TRBJ2-7; CDR3aa: CASSPVSQGTYEQYF
d_gene: .; v_gene: TRBV5-6; j_gene: TRBJ1-5; CDR3aa: CASSLFGVRNQPQHF
d_gene: .; v_gene: TRBV7-2; j_gene: TRBJ2-5; CDR3aa: CASSLATGNRQPRETQYF
d_gene: .; v_gene: TRBV12-3/TRBV12-4; j_gene: TRBJ2-5; CDR3aa: CASSWTEKETQYF
d_gene: TRBD1; v_gene: TRBV10-2; j_gene: TRBJ1-5; CDR3aa: CASTSGTAGNQPQHF
d_gene: .; v_gene: TRBV4-3; j_gene: TRBJ1-4; CDR3aa: CASSQESENEKLFF
d_gene: .; v_gene: TRBV7-2; j_gene: TRBJ2-1; CDR3aa: CASSLPGQSNEQFF
d_gene: .; v_gene: TRBV18; j_gene: TRBJ1-2; CDR3aa: CASSPTDRGGYTF
d_gene: .; v_gene: TRBV6-1; j_gene: TRBJ1-2; CDR3aa: CASSEGQWYGYTF